This T cell receptor beta chain was recovered during a study of shared clonotypes between healthy human individuals. It was across several immunoSEQ plates that each subset's genomic DNA was evenly split. Generated by immunoSEQ multiplex PCR, the TCRdb table keeps only in-frame clones and is missing some. In the table there are roughly 2.2 million clones, roughly 92% of which are singletons. Into CD45RA+ naive and CD45RA-negative memory subsets, the CD4+ cells were split. Notes on this clone: The antigen is undetermined.

Whole-study results and caveats: Non-shared clonotypes had lower generation probabilities than those shared by all four donors.

This TCR came from a man between 18 and 29 years old in good health. Some clones in this sample may be carry-over from other donors' samples. The sequencing sample was made of naive CD4+ T cells from PBMCs. Subset of the sample: CD45RA+ positively selected.

CDR3 protein: CASSSTGTKNIQYF. The DNA for the CDR3 is TGTGCCAGTAGCTCTACCGGGACGAAAAACATTCAGTACTTC. The V gene is TRBV19, the J gene TRBJ2-4; possibly TRBD1 or TRBD2 for D (5 bases each). The CDR3 spans 14 residues. Trimming took off 6 bases at V and 4 bases at J, with 13 bases between the two ends. Germline loops: CDR1 LNHDA, CDR2 SQIVND (reference sequence).